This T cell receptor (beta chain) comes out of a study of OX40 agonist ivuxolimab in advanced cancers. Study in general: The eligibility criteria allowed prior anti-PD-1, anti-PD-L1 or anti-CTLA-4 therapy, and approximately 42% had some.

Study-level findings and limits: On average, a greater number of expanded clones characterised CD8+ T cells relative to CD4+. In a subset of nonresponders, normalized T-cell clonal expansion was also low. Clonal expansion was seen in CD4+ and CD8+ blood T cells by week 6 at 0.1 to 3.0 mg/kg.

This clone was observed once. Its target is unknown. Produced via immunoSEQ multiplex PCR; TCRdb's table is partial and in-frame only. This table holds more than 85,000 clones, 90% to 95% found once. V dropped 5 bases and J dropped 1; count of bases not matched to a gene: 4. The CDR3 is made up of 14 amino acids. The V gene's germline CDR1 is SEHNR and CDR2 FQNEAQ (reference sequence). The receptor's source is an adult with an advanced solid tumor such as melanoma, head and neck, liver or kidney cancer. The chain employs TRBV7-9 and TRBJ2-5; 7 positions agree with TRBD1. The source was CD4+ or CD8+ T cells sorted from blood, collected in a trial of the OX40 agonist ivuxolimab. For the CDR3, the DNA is TGTGCCAGCAGCCGCAGGGGGACCCAAGAGACCCAGTACTTC. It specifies CASSRRGTQETQYF.